The 13 T cell receptor beta chains reported below all come from one sample, sequenced in a study of T-cell reconstitution after alpha-beta-depleted transplantation in children. Researchers prepared the TCRbeta library using unique molecular identifiers, the study reports. TCRdb passed the PCR reads through MiXCR, listing each CDR3 protein once. The repertoire holds around 190,000 distinct CDR3 sequences, 5.5% to 7% seen once, with more than 5.5% in the top ten. The sample here was PBMCs, taken before TCRalphabeta/CD19-depleted stem cell transplant. Receptors were obtained from a boy younger than 10 with acute lymphoblastic leukemia, due to receive a stem cell transplant.

This clonotype was found many times. The rearrangement uses TRBV28 and TRBJ2-1; possibly TRBD1 for D (6 bases). The CDR3 extends over 14 amino acids. The germline V gene encodes CDR1 MDHEN and CDR2 SYDVKM. The ends were cut back, 4 bases at V and 11 bases at J, with 18 bases in the middle. The CDR3 protein is CASSSPAGEDKQFF. DNA of the CDR3: TGTGCCAGCAGTTCCCCGGCAGGGGAAGACAAGCAGTTCTTC.

J is TRBJ2-7 and V is TRBV27, with D possibly matching TRBD1 (6 bases). Germline lookup yields CDR1 MNHEY and CDR2 SMNVEV (reference sequence). Trimming stripped 7 bases from V and 0 bases from J, with 13 bases between. This CDR3 spans 14 amino acids. The CDR3 DNA sequence: TGTGCCAGCAAAGCCCCAGGGGTCTCCTACGAGCAGTACTTC. Amino acid sequence: CASKAPGVSYEQYF.

This clonotype was counted at least ten times. The chain employs TRBV20-1 and TRBJ1-6; D gene unclear. CDR1 DFQATT and CDR2 SNEGSKA come from the germline V gene (reference sequence). Trimming removed 3 bases from V and 7 bases from J, with 10 bases in between. CDR3 length: 13 amino acids. The chain's CDR3 is CSARDRQNSPLHF. The CDR3 nucleotides read TGCAGTGCTAGGGACCGCCAAAATTCACCCCTCCACTTT.

This clonotype was seen at least ten times. The chain joins TRBV29-1 to TRBJ1-4; D is uncertain. CDR1 SQVTM and CDR2 ANQGSEA come from the germline V gene. CDR3 length: 11 amino acids. Trimming took 7 bases from V and 10 from J, leaving 13 bases between them. CDR3 protein: CSGGFEGKLFF. Written as DNA, the CDR3 is TGCAGCGGTGGGTTCGAGGGAAAACTGTTTTTT.

At least ten counts were recorded for this clonotype. The chain has TRBV12-3 or TRBV12-4 and TRBJ2-2, with D possibly being TRBD2 (6 bases). CDR3 length equals 15 residues. The germline V and J ends were trimmed by 2 bases and 4 bases, with 11 bases remaining between them. CDR3 residues: CASSLRQGGTGELFF. The CDR3 DNA reads TGTGCCAGCAGTTTACGGCAGGGAGGCACCGGGGAGCTGTTTTTT.

This clonotype was seen many times. V is TRBV4-2 and J is TRBJ2-2; 7 nucleotides agree with TRBD1. The CDR3 runs 16 residues. CDR1 is LGHNA and CDR2 is YNFKEQ in the germline V gene. V was pared by 4 bases and J by 6 bases, with 11 bases of the junction left unmatched. The CDR3 here is CASSPQTGYGAGELFF. The CDR3 nucleotides read TGTGCCAGCAGCCCCCAGACAGGGTATGGAGCCGGGGAGCTGTTTTTT.

This clonotype was seen many times. The J gene is TRBJ1-1, the V gene TRBV29-1; no clear D. The CDR3 runs to 11 residues. Germline assignment: CDR1 SQVTM and CDR2 ANQGSEA. V lost 6 bases to trimming and J lost 8 bases, with 13 bases between them. The CDR3 DNA sequence: TGCAGCGTACTTTTGAGTGAAGAAGCTTTCTTT. Its translation: CSVLLSEEAFF.

CDR3 amino acids: CASSLGIAGGQYEQYF. In DNA, the CDR3 is TGTGCCAGCAGCTTAGGGATAGCGGGGGGGCAATACGAGCAGTACTTC. This chain joins TRBV7-2 and TRBJ2-7, with 11 positions matching TRBD2. V was clipped by 1 base and J by 4 bases; unmatched bases: 6. The CDR3 loop spans 16 amino acids. Per the germline V gene, CDR1 is SGHTA and CDR2 is FQGNSA. The full variable domain, rest sourced from reference TRBV7-2 and TRBJ2-7, is GAGVSQSPSNKVTEKGKDVELRCDPISGHTALYWYRQSLGQGLEFLIYFQGNSAPDKSGLPSDRFSAERTGGSVSTLTIQRTQQEDSAVYLCASSLGIAGGQYEQYFGPGTRLTVT.

This clonotype was counted at least ten times. J is TRBJ1-2 and V is TRBV29-1; TRBD1 aligns across 11 bases. Germline CDR1 and CDR2: SQVTM and ANQGSEA. The CDR3 runs to 16 residues. After removal of 5 bases from V and 3 bases from J, the junction contained 11 bases not matched to a gene. This chain's CDR3 is CSVSRTGQGVDYGYTF. Here the CDR3 DNA reads TGCAGCGTTTCTCGGACGGGACAGGGGGTGGACTATGGCTACACCTTC. Filled out from reference TRBV29-1 and TRBJ1-2, the complete variable domain reads SAVISQKPSRDICQRGTSLTIQCQVDSQVTMMFWYRQQPGQSLTLIATANQGSEATYESGFVIDKFPISRPNLTFSTLTVSNMSPEDSSIYLCSVSRTGQGVDYGYTFGSGTRLTVV.

Only a few counts were recorded for this clonotype. The chain couples TRBV20-1 to TRBJ1-5; the D gene is possibly TRBD1 (6 bases). This CDR3 is 17 amino acids long. Germline V CDR1 and CDR2: DFQATT, SNEGSKA (reference sequence). Trimming took off 2 bases at V and 3 bases at J, with 20 bases between the two ends. The CDR3 reads CSARYSAGRGNNQPQHF. The CDR3 DNA follows: TGCAGTGCTAGATATTCGGCAGGCAGGGGTAACAATCAGCCCCAGCATTTT.

Ten or more counts support this clonotype. The chain uses TRBV28 and TRBJ2-7, with 12 bases aligning to TRBD2. CDR3 length equals 16 residues. The ends lost 1 base at V and 7 bases at J; junction bases unmatched: 8. Germline V gene data show CDR1 as MDHEN and CDR2 as SYDVKM. As DNA, the CDR3 is TGTGCCAGCAGTTTATTAACTAGCGGGGGGTCTCGGGAGCAGTACTTC. It is translated as CASSLLTSGGSREQYF.

This clonotype showed up many times. The chain has TRBV6-6 and TRBJ2-5; D is ambiguous. CDR1 is MNHNY, CDR2 SVGAGI, per germline (reference sequence). The CDR3 length is 12 residues. V lost 8 bases and J lost 4, with 11 bases in between. The CDR3 reads CASGRITETQYF. The CDR3 coding sequence is TGTGCCAGCGGCAGGATCACAGAGACCCAGTACTTC.

The J gene is TRBJ2-1, the V gene TRBV9; the D gene is possibly TRBD1 (6 bases). The CDR3 runs 15 residues. Trimming took 3 bases from V and 0 from J, leaving 10 bases between them. Germline-derived CDR1 and CDR2 are SGDLS and YYNGEE. The CDR3 region has the DNA TGTGCCAGCAGCGGGACAGAGAGCTCCTACAATGAGCAGTTCTTC. This encodes CASSGTESSYNEQFF.